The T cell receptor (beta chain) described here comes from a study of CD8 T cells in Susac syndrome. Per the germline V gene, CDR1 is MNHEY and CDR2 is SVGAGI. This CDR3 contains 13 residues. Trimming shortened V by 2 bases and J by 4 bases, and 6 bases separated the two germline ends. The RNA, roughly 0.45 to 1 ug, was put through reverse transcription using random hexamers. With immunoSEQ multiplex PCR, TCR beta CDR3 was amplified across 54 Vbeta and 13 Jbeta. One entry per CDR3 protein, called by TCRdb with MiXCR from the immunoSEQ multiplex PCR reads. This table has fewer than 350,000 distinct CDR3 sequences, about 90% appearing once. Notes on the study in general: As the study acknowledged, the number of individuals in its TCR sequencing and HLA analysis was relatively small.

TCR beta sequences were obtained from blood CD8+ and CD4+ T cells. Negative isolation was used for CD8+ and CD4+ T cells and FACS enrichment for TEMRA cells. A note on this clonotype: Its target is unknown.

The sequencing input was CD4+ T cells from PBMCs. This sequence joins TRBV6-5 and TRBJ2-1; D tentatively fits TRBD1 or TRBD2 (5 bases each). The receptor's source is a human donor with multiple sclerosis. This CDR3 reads CASSYGGYNEQFF. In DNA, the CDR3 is TGTGCCAGCAGTTACGGGGGATACAATGAGCAGTTCTTC.